The following is a TCR beta chain sequence with its context. Its antigen is unidentified. Produced via immunoSEQ multiplex PCR; TCRdb's table is partial and in-frame only. The sample records tens of thousands of clones, around 90% being singletons. The CDR3 sequence is 15 residues long. Germline CDR1 reads MNHEY; CDR2 reads SMNVEV (reference sequence). V was shortened by 6 bases and J by 1 base, with 15 bases between the two germline ends. This specimen belongs to a study of T cell responses to AZD1222 COVID-19 vaccine. Study observations and caveats: Among AZD1222 vaccinees, only six were seropositive at baseline. Clonal diversity may have been underestimated in mostly white British donors. Receipt of two AZD1222 doses was followed by a rise in Spike-specific TCR breadth and depth. The study sampled repertoires only after the peak T cell response.

The specimen was peripheral blood, collected on day 0 of AZD1222 vaccination. V is TRBV27 and J is TRBJ1-1; D unclear. This receptor was obtained from an adult in good health. The DNA for the CDR3 is TGTGCCAGCAGCAAGCCTTCTGCGAGGAACACTGAAGCTTTCTTT. It is translated as CASSKPSARNTEAFF.